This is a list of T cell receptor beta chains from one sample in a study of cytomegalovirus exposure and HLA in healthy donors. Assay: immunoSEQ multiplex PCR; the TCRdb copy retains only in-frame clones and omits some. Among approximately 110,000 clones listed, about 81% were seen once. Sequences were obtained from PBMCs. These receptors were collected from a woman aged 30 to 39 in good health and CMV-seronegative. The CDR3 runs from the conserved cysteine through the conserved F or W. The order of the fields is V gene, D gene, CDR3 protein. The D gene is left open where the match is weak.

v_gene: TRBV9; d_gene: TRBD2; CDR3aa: CASSAPIAGEGETQYF
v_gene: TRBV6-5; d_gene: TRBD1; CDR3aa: CASSLRTGGYEQYF
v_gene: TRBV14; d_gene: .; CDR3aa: CASSHRDLTLNEQFF
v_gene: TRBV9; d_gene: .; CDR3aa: CASNRGTSTDTQYF
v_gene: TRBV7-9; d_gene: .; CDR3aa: CASSLALGTGELFF
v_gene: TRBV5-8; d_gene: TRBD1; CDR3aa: CASSWTGSGYTF
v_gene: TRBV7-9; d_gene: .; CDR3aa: CASSLDNLYEQYF
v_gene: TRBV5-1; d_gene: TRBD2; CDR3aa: CASSQTGGRSYEQYF
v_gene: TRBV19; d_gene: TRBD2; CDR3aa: CASTPGTSGSYEQFF
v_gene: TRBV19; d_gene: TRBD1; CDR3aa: CASGAWTGDLHEQYF
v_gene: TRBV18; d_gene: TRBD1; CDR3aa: CASSPFPKGQSLYEQYF
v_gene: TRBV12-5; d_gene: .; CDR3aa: CASGSLVADSEKFF
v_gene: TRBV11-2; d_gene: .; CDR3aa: CASSLADNSYEQYF
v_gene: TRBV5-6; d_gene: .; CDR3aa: CASSLVVTGRSYNEQFF
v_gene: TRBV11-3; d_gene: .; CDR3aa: CASSLDPWDGRQFF
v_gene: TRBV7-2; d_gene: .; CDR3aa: CASSLVTGHGQPQHF
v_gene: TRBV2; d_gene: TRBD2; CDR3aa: CASRGTSGGAKTQYF
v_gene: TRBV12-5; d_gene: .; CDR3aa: CASGSLLGQNTEAFF
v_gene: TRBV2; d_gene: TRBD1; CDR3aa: CASGTGHNQPQHF
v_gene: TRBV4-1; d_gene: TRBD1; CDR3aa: CASSHLSTGYEQYF
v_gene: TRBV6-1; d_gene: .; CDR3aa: CASSEMRYEQYF
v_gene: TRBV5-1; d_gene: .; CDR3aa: CASSLEGNYGYTF
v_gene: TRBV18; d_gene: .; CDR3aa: CASSPGRLHEQYF
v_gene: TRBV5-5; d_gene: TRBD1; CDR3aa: CASSWTGGSYNSPLHF
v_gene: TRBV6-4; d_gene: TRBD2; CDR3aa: CASSESSGAGANVLTF
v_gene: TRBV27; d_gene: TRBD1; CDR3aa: CASSPFYGQDGFLGYTF
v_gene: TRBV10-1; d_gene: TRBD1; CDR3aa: CASSDGQGHTEAFF
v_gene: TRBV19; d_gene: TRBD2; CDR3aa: CASSGLQAGGPNEQFF
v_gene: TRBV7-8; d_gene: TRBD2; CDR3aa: CASAGRAGGASGYEQYF
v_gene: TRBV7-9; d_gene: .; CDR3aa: CASRSPTPNTGELFF
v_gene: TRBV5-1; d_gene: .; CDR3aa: CASSLASRGGNLRNTEAFF
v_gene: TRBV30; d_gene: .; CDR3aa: CAWASAARTDTQYF
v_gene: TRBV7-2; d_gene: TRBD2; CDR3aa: CASSLGGGGEQFF
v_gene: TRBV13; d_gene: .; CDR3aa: CASSLTGNTEAFF
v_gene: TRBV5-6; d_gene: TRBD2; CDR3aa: CASSRPTSAIYNEQFF
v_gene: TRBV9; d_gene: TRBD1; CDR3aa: CASSMSGTDYNEQFF
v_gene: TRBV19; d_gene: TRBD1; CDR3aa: CASSMTGGTTEAFF
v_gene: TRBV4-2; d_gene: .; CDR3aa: CASSPPEPLGYGYTF
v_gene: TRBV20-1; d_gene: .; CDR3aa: CSARDQWTQYF
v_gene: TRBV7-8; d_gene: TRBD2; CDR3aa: CASSLAGLAGYNEQFF
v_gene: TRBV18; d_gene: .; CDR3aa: CASSPGLAKGTGQYF
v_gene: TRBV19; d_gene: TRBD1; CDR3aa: CASSIDPGQGRNTEAFF
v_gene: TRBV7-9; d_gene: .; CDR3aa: CASSPNGGQANYGYTF
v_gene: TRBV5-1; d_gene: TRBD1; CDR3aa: CASSRGDRVADTEAFF
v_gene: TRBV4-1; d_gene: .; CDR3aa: CASSRVVQNTEAFF
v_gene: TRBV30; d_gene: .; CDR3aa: CAWSTGYTEAFF
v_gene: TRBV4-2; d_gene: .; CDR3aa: CASSQEVWPSTDTQYF
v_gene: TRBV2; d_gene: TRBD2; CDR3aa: CASRAGGDKQYF
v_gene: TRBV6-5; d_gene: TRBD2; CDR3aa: CASSYSSAGYETQYF
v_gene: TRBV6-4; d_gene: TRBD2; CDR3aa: CASSELAGERYIQYF
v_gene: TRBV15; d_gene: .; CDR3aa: CATSRVLSNQPQHF
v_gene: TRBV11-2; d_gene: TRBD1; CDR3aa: CASSRWTGGTDTQYF
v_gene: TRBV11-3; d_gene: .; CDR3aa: CASSKDGGPQHF
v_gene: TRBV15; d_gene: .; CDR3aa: CATSRVYHTEAFF